The present T cell receptor (beta chain) was sequenced within a study of cytomegalovirus exposure and HLA in healthy donors. Between the trimmed V and J ends, which lost 4 bases and 8 bases, there was a span of 12 bases. The CDR3 length is 14 residues. CDR1 and CDR2 from the germline V gene are SGHTA and FQGNSA. Use of 60 Vbeta and 13 Jbeta primers characterized the PCR. Repertoires were generated with immunoSEQ multiplex PCR, while TCRdb's copy carries only in-frame clones and drops some. The repertoire holds under 150,000 clones, with around 77% as singletons. The chain uses TRBV7-2 and TRBJ1-6, with D perhaps matching TRBD1 (6 bases). The sequencing sample was made of PBMCs. The sequence was collected from a woman aged 25 to 39 in good health and CMV-seropositive. The CDR3 loop reads CASSYRVADSPLHF. Written as DNA, the CDR3 is TGTGCCAGCAGCTACAGGGTAGCTGATTCACCCCTCCACTTT.